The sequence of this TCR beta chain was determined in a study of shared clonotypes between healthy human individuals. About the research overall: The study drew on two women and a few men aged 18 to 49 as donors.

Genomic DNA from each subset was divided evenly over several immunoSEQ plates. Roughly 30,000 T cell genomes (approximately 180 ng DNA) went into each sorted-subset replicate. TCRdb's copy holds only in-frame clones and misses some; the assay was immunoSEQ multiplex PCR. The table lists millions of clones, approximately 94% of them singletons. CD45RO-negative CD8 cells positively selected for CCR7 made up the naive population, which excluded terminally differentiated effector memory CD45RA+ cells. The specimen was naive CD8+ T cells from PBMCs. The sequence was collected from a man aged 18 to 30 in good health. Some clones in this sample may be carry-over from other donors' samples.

The CDR3 coding sequence is TGTGCCAGCAGCTTGACCGGGACAGGGTGGACTAATGAAAAACTGTTTTTT. It encodes CASSLTGTGWTNEKLFF. V and J are TRBV11-2 and TRBJ1-4, with 9 bases matching TRBD1. The trim removed 3 bases at V and 2 bases at J, leaving 7 bases unmatched. Germline V gene data show CDR1 as SGHAT and CDR2 as FQNNGV. The CDR3 extends over 17 amino acids.